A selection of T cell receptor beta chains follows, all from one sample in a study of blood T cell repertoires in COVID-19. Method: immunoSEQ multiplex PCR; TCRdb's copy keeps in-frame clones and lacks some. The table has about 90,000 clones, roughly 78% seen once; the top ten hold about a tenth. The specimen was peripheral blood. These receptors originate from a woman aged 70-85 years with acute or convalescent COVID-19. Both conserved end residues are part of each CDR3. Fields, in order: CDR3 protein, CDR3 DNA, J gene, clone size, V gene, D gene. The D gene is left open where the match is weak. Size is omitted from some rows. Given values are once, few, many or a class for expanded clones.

CASSLGGRVVYEQYF TGCGCCAGCAGCTTGGGTGGCCGGGTGGTATACGAGCAGTACTTC TRBJ2-7 NA TRBV5-1 NA
CASSGREAANTGELFF TGTGCCAGTAGTGGGAGGGAGGCTGCGAACACCGGGGAGCTGTTTTTT TRBJ2-2 NA TRBV19 TRBD2
CASTHLGSGPNTGELFF TGTGCCAGCACCCACCTAGGGTCAGGGCCGAACACCGGGGAGCTGTTTTTT TRBJ2-2 NA TRBV28 NA
CASSPNTGFYEQYF TGCGCCAGCAGCCCTAACACAGGGTTTTACGAGCAGTACTTC TRBJ2-7 few TRBV4-3 NA
CASSPTGGVQRYNEQFF TGTGCCAGCAGCCCCACAGGGGGGGTACAAAGATACAATGAGCAGTTCTTC TRBJ2-1 NA TRBV7-8 NA
CASSFKWGGGYTF TGTGCCAGCAGTTTCAAATGGGGGGGAGGCTACACCTTC TRBJ1-2 NA TRBV25-1 NA
CASSYPPGTTTGELFF TGTGCCAGCAGTTACCCACCCGGGACAACAACCGGGGAGCTGTTTTTT TRBJ2-2 few TRBV6-2/TRBV6-3 NA
CASSQDRGSSGANVLTF TGTGCCAGCAGTCAAGACAGGGGAAGCTCTGGGGCCAACGTCCTGACTTTC TRBJ2-6 NA TRBV28 TRBD1
CASSTGLAGVDTQYF TGTGCCAGCAGCACTGGACTAGCGGGAGTGGATACGCAGTATTTT TRBJ2-3 few TRBV14 TRBD2
CASSLEGGRNSPLHF TGTGCCAGCAGCTTGGAAGGGGGTAGGAATTCACCCCTCCACTTT TRBJ1-6 NA TRBV5-5 NA
CAISEGTTNTEAFF TGTGCCATCAGTGAAGGGACAACGAACACTGAAGCTTTCTTT TRBJ1-1 NA TRBV10-3 NA
CASSQDGTEEPYEQYF TGTGCCAGCAGCCAAGATGGGACAGAGGAGCCCTACGAGCAGTACTTC TRBJ2-7 NA TRBV3-1/TRBV3-2 TRBD1
CASSSLDGSVTQPQHF TGTGCCAGCAGTTCCTTGGACGGGAGCGTAACGCAGCCCCAGCATTTT TRBJ1-5 NA TRBV6-2/TRBV6-3 NA
CASRIAVGGDLAKNIQYF TGTGCCAGCAGGATAGCGGTAGGAGGGGACCTAGCCAAAAACATTCAGTACTTC TRBJ2-4 NA TRBV7-2 NA
CASSSGQGGTGELFF TGTGCCAGCAGCTCGGGACAGGGGGGCACCGGGGAGCTGTTTTTT TRBJ2-2 NA TRBV5-4 TRBD1
CASSQDLRNTEAFF TGTGCCAGCAGCCAAGATTTGAGGAACACTGAAGCTTTCTTT TRBJ1-1 medium-sized TRBV3-1/TRBV3-2 NA